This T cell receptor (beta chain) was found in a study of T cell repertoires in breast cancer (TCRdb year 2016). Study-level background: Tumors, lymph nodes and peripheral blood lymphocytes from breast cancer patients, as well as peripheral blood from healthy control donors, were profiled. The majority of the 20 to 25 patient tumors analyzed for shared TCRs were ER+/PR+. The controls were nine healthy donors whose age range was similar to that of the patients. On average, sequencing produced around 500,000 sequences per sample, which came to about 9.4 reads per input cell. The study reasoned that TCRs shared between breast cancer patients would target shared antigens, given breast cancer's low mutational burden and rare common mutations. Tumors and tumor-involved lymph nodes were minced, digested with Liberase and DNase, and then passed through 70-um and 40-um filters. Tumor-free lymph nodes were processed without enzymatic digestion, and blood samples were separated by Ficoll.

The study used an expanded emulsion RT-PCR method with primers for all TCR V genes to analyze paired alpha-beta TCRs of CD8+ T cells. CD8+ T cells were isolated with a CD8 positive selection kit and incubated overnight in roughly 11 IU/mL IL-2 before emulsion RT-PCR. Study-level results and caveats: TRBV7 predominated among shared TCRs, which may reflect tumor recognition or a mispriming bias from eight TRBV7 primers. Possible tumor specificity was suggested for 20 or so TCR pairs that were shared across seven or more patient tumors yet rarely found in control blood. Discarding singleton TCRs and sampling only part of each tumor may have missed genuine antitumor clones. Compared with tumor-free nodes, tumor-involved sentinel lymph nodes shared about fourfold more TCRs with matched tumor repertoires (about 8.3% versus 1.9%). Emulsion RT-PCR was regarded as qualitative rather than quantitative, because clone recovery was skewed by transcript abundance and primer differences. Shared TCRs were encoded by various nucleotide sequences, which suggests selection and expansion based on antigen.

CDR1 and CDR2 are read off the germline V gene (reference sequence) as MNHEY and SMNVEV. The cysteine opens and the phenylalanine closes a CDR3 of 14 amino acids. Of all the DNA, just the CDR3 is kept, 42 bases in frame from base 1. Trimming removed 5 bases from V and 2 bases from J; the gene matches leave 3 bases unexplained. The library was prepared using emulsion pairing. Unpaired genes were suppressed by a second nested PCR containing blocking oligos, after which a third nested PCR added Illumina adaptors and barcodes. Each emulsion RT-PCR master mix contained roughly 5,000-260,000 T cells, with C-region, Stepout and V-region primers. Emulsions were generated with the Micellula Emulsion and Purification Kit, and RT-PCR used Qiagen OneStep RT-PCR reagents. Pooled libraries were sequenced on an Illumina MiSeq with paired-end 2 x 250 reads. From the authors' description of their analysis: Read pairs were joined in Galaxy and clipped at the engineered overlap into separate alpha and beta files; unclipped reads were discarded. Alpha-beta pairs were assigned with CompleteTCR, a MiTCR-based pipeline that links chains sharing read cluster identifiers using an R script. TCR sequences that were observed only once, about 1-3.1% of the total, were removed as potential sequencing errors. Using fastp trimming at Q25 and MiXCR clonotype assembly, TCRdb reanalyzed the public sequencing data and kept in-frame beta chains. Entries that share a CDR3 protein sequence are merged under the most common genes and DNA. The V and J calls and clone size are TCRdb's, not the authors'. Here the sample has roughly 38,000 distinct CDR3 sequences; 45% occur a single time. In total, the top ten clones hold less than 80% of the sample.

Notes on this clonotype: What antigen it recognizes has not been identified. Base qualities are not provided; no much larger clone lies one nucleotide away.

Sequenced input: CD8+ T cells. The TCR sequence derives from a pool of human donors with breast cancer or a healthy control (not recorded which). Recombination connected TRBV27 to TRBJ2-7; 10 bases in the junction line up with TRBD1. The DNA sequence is TGTGCCAGCAGTCAAGACAGGGGGCCCTACGAGCAGTACTTC. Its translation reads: CASSQDRGPYEQYF.